The next 3 T cell receptor beta chains were all read from a single sample in a study of blood T cell repertoires in COVID-19. Here immunoSEQ multiplex PCR was the method, and the copy in TCRdb shows in-frame clones only, minus some. The sample holds approximately 98,000 clones, 81% seen once. Sequencing was carried out using peripheral blood. The receptors derive from a woman of 80 years or more with acute or convalescent COVID-19.

The chain combines TRBV28 with TRBJ2-5; D might be TRBD2 (6 bases). The CDR3 totals 15 residues. V shed 8 bases and J shed 1 base, with 17 bases lying between them. The germline V gene has CDR1 MDHEN and CDR2 SYDVKM. CDR3 bases: TGTGCCAGCGGCCCACGGGGGTCTATCCAAGAGACCCAGTACTTC. Protein: CASGPRGSIQETQYF.

The V and J genes are TRBV6-5 and TRBJ1-2, with TRBD1 matching 9 bases. The germline V gene has CDR1 MNHEY and CDR2 SVGAGI. This CDR3 is built from 13 residues. Trimming took 11 bases from V and 6 from J; bases not matched to a gene: 10. The chain's CDR3 is CASQTGGDNGYTF. CDR3 coding DNA: TGTGCCTCCCAGACAGGGGGTGATAATGGCTACACCTTC.

DNA of the CDR3: TGCGCCAGCAGCTTGTCGGTACAGGGGAACTCTGGGGCCAACGTCCTGACTTTC. Residues: CASSLSVQGNSGANVLTF. V usage is TRBV5-1 and J usage is TRBJ2-6, with TRBD1 matching 7 bases. The germline V gene encodes CDR1 SGHRS and CDR2 YFSETQ. V dropped 1 base and J dropped 0; count of bases not matched to a gene: 7. This CDR3 comprises 18 residues.